This T cell receptor beta chain derives from a study of shared clonotypes between healthy human individuals. About the study: Donors were a couple of women and a few men aged 18 to 49.

Method: immunoSEQ multiplex PCR; TCRdb's copy keeps in-frame clones and lacks some. The sample includes about 460,000 clones, 60% to 80% seen only once; the top ten take about 12%. The V end was cut by 5 bases, the J end by 7 bases, with 17 bases between. Looked up from germline, CDR1 is MDHEN and CDR2 is SYDVKM. The CDR3 extends over 14 amino acids. The origin of this receptor is a woman aged 40 to 50 in good health. Some clones in this sample may be carry-over from other donors' samples. Material for sequencing was PBMCs. V usage is TRBV28 and J usage is TRBJ1-1; weak D call: TRBD1 (5 bases). CDR3 coding DNA: TGTGCCAGCAGTCTCGCCTCCAGGGAGGGTGAAGCTTTCTTT. Translated, it gives CASSLASREGEAFF.